The 9 T cell receptor beta chains in this list originate from one sample, sequenced in a study of graft-versus-host responses after intestinal transplantation (dated by TCRdb to about 2021). Their specific antigens are unknown. The time point label corresponds to: cells obtained before transplantation from donor or recipient. To prepare the library, the immunoSEQ multiplex PCR assay was applied. TCRdb obtained this table from immuneACCESS and retained in-frame rearrangements with V and J assigned. These tables miss some clones; where compared with another copy, unresolved V genes account for less than half of the shortfall, and the remainder is unexplained. This sample lists more than 85,000 clones; about 92% were detected once. Jointly, the top ten make up roughly 2% of the sample. The source material was unstimulated CD8+ T cells sorted from spleen or lymph node cells, sampled before intestinal transplant. Receptors were obtained from a human donor who received an intestinal transplant.

Written as DNA, the CDR3 is TGTGCCAGCAGCCGGACTCAAGGCTATGGCTACACCTTC. It yields the protein CASSRTQGYGYTF. The chain uses TRBV5-6 and TRBJ1-2; D not resolved. The CDR3 contains 13 residues. Germline V gene data show CDR1 as SGHDT and CDR2 as YYEEEE. Trimming stripped 4 bases from V and 4 bases from J, with 11 bases between.

This clone occurred once. V is TRBV5-1 and J is TRBJ1-1; the D is unclear. Germline assignment: CDR1 SGHRS and CDR2 YFSETQ. The V end lost 5 bases, the J end lost 4 bases, and 9 bases lay between the germline ends. CDR3 size: 12 residues. The CDR3 region has the DNA TGCGCCAGCAGATTCGAGGGCACTGAAGCTTTCTTT. Its translation is CASRFEGTEAFF.

Only one count was recorded for this clone. V and J are TRBV20-1 and TRBJ2-7, with 7 bases matching TRBD2. V shed 6 bases, J shed 6 bases, and the junction held 2 bases outside the gene matches. Germline V gene sequence: CDR1 DFQATT, CDR2 SNEGSKA (reference sequence). The CDR3 covers 10 residues. Written as DNA, the CDR3 is TGCAGTGCCTGGGAGGGCGAGCAGTACTTC. Protein sequence: CSAWEGEQYF.

As DNA, the CDR3 is TGCAGTGCTAGTGAGGATACGCAGTATTTT. Translated: CSASEDTQYF. The chain combines TRBV20-1 with TRBJ2-3; D gene uncertain. The CDR3 loop spans 10 amino acids. CDR1 DFQATT and CDR2 SNEGSKA come from the germline V gene (reference sequence). The ends were cut back, 3 bases at V and 6 bases at J, with 4 bases in the middle.

The chain recombines TRBV27 with TRBJ1-4; 7 nucleotides align to TRBD1. This CDR3 has 14 amino acids. With 5 bases clipped from V and 6 bases from J, the junction kept 6 bases outside the gene matches. Germline CDR1 is MNHEY and CDR2 is SMNVEV (reference sequence). CDR3 region: CASSLLGQDEKLFF. The DNA for the CDR3 is TGTGCCAGCAGTCTGCTAGGACAGGATGAAAAACTGTTTTTT.

J is TRBJ2-3 and V is TRBV21-1; the table gives TRBD2 as D, unverified against the DNA. TRBV21-1 is marked as a pseudogene. CDR3 size: 14 residues. CDR3 nucleotides: TGTGCCAGCAGCCCCCGGGTTGGCGCAGATACGCAGTATTTT. It translates to CASSPRVGADTQYF.

This sequence joins TRBV4-3 and TRBJ2-1; 7 bases line up with TRBD2. Germline values: CDR1 LGHNA, CDR2 YSLEER. This CDR3 contains 16 residues. Losses at the gene ends were 0 bases for V and 2 bases for J; bases not matched to a gene: 4. The CDR3: CASSQDFAGAYNEQFF. CDR3 nucleotide sequence: TGCGCCAGCAGCCAAGATTTTGCGGGGGCCTACAATGAGCAGTTCTTC.

The chain recombines TRBV7-9 with TRBJ2-1; D possibly corresponds to TRBD2 (5 bases). CDR3 size: 14 residues. The ends were cut back, 5 bases at V and 7 bases at J, with 15 bases in the middle. Germline CDR1 and CDR2: SEHNR and FQNEAQ (reference sequence). In nucleotides, the CDR3 is TGTGCCAGCAGCGGACCACGGGGTCCGAATGAGCAGTTCTTC. Protein sequence: CASSGPRGPNEQFF.

In its sample, this clone was seen once. This rearrangement joins TRBV6-1 to TRBJ2-3; TRBD1 agrees at 7 bases. V was clipped by 1 base and J by 2 bases; unmatched bases: 6. CDR3 size: 16 residues. In germline, CDR1 is MNHNS, CDR2 SASEGT. CDR3: CASSEVPGQPTDTQYF. In DNA form, the CDR3 reads TGTGCCAGCAGTGAAGTGCCGGGACAGCCCACAGATACGCAGTATTTT.